The 19 T cell receptor beta chains presented below share a single source sample, sequenced in a study of blood T cell repertoires in COVID-19. Profiling relied on immunoSEQ multiplex PCR, and the TCRdb table lists in-frame clones only, not all of them. The data contain some 160,000 clones, around nine tenths of them singletons. Sequencing was performed on peripheral blood. The receptor source for this set is a man aged 50-60 years who had recovered from COVID-19.

CDR3 bases: TGTGCCAGCAGTTTATGGGTAGCGGGAGGGAAATACAATGAGCAGTTCTTC. As protein: CASSLWVAGGKYNEQFF. The rearrangement joins TRBV28 to TRBJ2-1; TRBD2 matches at 11 bases. J lost 4 bases, V lost 0 bases, and 5 bases had no gene match. The CDR3 has 17 residues. Germline V gene sequence: CDR1 MDHEN, CDR2 SYDVKM.

This rearrangement joins TRBV7-6 to TRBJ2-2; 12 bases fit TRBD2. Per the germline V gene, CDR1 is SGHVS and CDR2 is FNYEAQ. Losses at the gene ends were 0 bases for V and 7 bases for J; bases not matched to a gene: 9. The CDR3 totals 18 residues. The CDR3 nucleotides are TGTGCCAGCAGCTTAGCGGCTAGCGGGAGGGCCGTCGTCGGGGAGCTGTTTTTT. This codes for CASSLAASGRAVVGELFF.

The V gene is TRBV27, the J gene TRBJ1-5; 9 positions match TRBD1. The CDR3 contains 15 residues. Trimming cost V 6 bases and J 1 base; bases outside gene matches: 4. CDR1 and CDR2 (germline): MNHEY, SMNVEV (reference sequence). The CDR3 sequence: CASRTGGRSNQPQHF. CDR3 nucleotides: TGTGCCAGCAGGACAGGGGGGAGGAGCAATCAGCCCCAGCATTTT.

This chain uses TRBV5-8 with TRBJ2-5; tentatively, D is TRBD2 (5 bases). Germline lookup yields CDR1 SGHTS and CDR2 YDEGEE. There are 16 residues in the CDR3. V was clipped by 1 base and J by 0 bases, with 13 bases between them. The CDR3 nucleotides read TGTGCCAGCAGCTTGTGGAAGGGAGCAGACCAAGAGACCCAGTACTTC. Encoded protein: CASSLWKGADQETQYF.

The genes are TRBV7-6 and TRBJ1-4; D possibly corresponds to TRBD1 (6 bases). The CDR3 is 17 residues long. CDR1 is SGHVS and CDR2 is FNYEAQ in the germline V gene. V shed 2 bases and J shed 0 bases, with 13 bases lying between them. The CDR3, as DNA: TGTGCCAGCAGCTTAAGAGGGGGGGCTGCAACTAATGAAAAACTGTTTTTT. Translated: CASSLRGGAATNEKLFF.

A single count supports this clone. The chain has TRBV25-1 and TRBJ1-4, with TRBD1 identical over 10 bases. CDR1 MGHDK and CDR2 SYGVNS come from the germline V gene. Losses at the gene ends were 7 bases for V and 12 bases for J; bases not matched to a gene: 14. The CDR3 is made up of 15 amino acids. CDR3 in DNA: TGTGCCAGCACCATATCCGGGACAGGGGTTCGGGAACTGTTTTTT. Translated, it gives CASTISGTGVRELFF.

The genes are TRBV19 and TRBJ1-2; 8 bases align to TRBD1. There are 14 residues in the CDR3. V was clipped by 3 bases and J by 4 bases; unmatched bases: 4. Germline V CDR1 and CDR2: LNHDA, SQIVND (reference sequence). CDR3: CASSIGQGSYGYTF. In DNA form, the CDR3 reads TGTGCCAGTAGTATTGGACAGGGTAGCTATGGCTACACCTTC.

This chain joins TRBV6-4 and TRBJ2-6; D uncertain. This CDR3 comprises 16 residues. CDR1 is MRHNA and CDR2 is SNTAGT in the germline V gene. The V gene lost 5 bases and the J gene lost 4 bases, with 15 bases spanning the gap. The chain's CDR3 is CASSPTPNTGANVLTF. The DNA of the CDR3 is TGTGCCAGCAGTCCAACCCCTAATACGGGGGCCAACGTCCTGACTTTC.

V and J are TRBV6-2 or TRBV6-3 and TRBJ2-3; 10 bases align to TRBD1. In germline, CDR1 is MNHEY, CDR2 SVGEGT. The CDR3 runs 16 residues. The ends lost 6 bases at V and 1 base at J; junction bases unmatched: 7. This chain's CDR3 is CASSRQGARGTDTQYF. CDR3 nucleotide sequence: TGTGCCAGCAGCCGACAGGGGGCGAGGGGCACAGATACGCAGTATTTT.

The rearrangement uses TRBV28 and TRBJ2-3; 8 bases align to TRBD2. Germline CDR1 reads MDHEN; CDR2 reads SYDVKM. This CDR3 spans 15 amino acids. V lost 4 bases, J lost 1 base, and 4 bases stayed unmatched. CDR3 amino acids: CASSSAGGGTDTQYF. The CDR3 bases are TGTGCCAGCAGTTCCGCGGGGGGCGGCACAGATACGCAGTATTTT. Full variable domain (outside the CDR3, taken from reference TRBV28 and TRBJ2-3): DVKVTQSSRYLVKRTGEKVFLECVQDMDHENMFWYRQDPGLGLRLIYFSYDVKMKEKGDIPEGYSVSREKKERFSLILESASTNQTSMYLCASSSAGGGTDTQYFGPGTRLTVL.

This clone came up once. V is TRBV6-2 or TRBV6-3 and J is TRBJ1-4, with a weak D call TRBD1 (5 bases). Germline loops: CDR1 MNHEY, CDR2 SVGEGT. The V end was cut by 4 bases, the J end by 5 bases, with 14 bases between. This CDR3 region has 15 residues. The CDR3 nucleotides are TGTGCCAGCAGTTCCGCGGGACCCGGGAATGAAAAACTGTTTTTT. As protein: CASSSAGPGNEKLFF.

This chain connects TRBV19 to TRBJ1-1; D remains ambiguous. The germline CDR1 and CDR2 sequences are LNHDA and SQIVND (reference sequence). The CDR3 extends over 14 amino acids. The V end lost 0 bases, the J end lost 5 bases, and 10 bases lay between the germline ends. This chain's CDR3 is CASSIEEPGTEAFF. Here the CDR3 DNA reads TGTGCCAGTAGTATAGAGGAGCCGGGGACTGAAGCTTTCTTT. Full variable domain (outside the CDR3, taken from reference TRBV19 and TRBJ1-1): DGGITQSPKYLFRKEGQNVTLSCEQNLNHDAMYWYRQDPGQGLRLIYYSQIVNDFQKGDIAEGYSVSREKKESFPLTVTSAQKNPTAFYLCASSIEEPGTEAFFGQGTRLTVV.

The chain carries TRBV5-6 and TRBJ2-5; 8 bases agree with TRBD1. Germline CDR1 is SGHDT and CDR2 is YYEEEE. Trimming took 0 bases from V and 4 from J; bases not matched to a gene: 8. This CDR3 region has 16 residues. In nucleotides, the CDR3 is TGTGCCAGCAGCTTGGCCCAGGGGGCTTCATCAGAGACCCAGTACTTC. Translated: CASSLAQGASSETQYF.

The chain links TRBV5-1 to TRBJ1-5; D is unclear. The V end was cut by 0 bases, the J end by 1 base, with 8 bases between. Germline CDR1 SGHRS, CDR2 YFSETQ. This CDR3 spans 15 amino acids. CDR3 sequence reads: CASSLAGGSNQPQHF. The CDR3 bases are TGCGCCAGCAGCTTGGCGGGAGGCAGCAATCAGCCCCAGCATTTT.

This chain uses TRBV12-2 with TRBJ2-3; the D call in the table, TRBD1, was not verified against the DNA. TRBV12-2 is a pseudogene segment. The CDR3 spans 16 residues. In nucleotides, the CDR3 is TGTGCAAGTCGCGGAACCCCGGACAGAGACACAGATACGCAGTATTTT. Translating gives CASRGTPDRDTDTQYF.

This clone was picked up one time. This chain joins TRBV7-9 and TRBJ1-5, with 7 bases that match TRBD1. V dropped 5 bases and J dropped 2; count of bases not matched to a gene: 12. The length of the CDR3 is 17 residues. Germline V gene sequence: CDR1 SEHNR, CDR2 FQNEAQ (reference sequence). The CDR3 nucleotides read TGTGCCAGCAGCCACCGGGACAGTACATTAGGCAATCAGCCCCAGCATTTT. Residues: CASSHRDSTLGNQPQHF.

The chain has TRBV15 and TRBJ2-1, with D possibly TRBD2 on 5 matching bases. Germline lookup yields CDR1 LNHNV and CDR2 YYDKDF (reference sequence). This CDR3 has 13 residues. V dropped 5 bases and J dropped 7 bases, with 12 bases sitting between them. The CDR3 protein is CATSGLLGNEQFF. DNA of the CDR3: TGTGCCACCAGCGGACTCCTAGGGAATGAGCAGTTCTTC.

This clone was recorded once. The chain has TRBV6-5 and TRBJ2-7; D is possibly TRBD2 (5 bases). Trimming pared 7 bases from V and 0 bases from J, leaving 13 bases between. The CDR3 consists of 14 residues. Germline-derived CDR1 and CDR2 are MNHEY and SVGAGI. In DNA, the CDR3 is TGTGCCAGCACCAAGGACTGGAGCTCCTACGAGCAGTACTTC. Its protein product is CASTKDWSSYEQYF.

The J gene is TRBJ1-6, the V gene TRBV28; D not resolved. Germline-derived CDR1 and CDR2 are MDHEN and SYDVKM. V dropped 2 bases and J dropped 7 bases, with 12 bases sitting between them. The CDR3 runs 15 residues. This chain's CDR3 is CASSLPQTGNSPLHF. For the CDR3, the DNA is TGTGCCAGCAGTTTACCCCAGACGGGAAATTCACCCCTCCACTTT.